This T cell receptor (beta chain) was documented in a study of blood T cell repertoires in COVID-19. Study-level information: The United States, Italy and Spain provided the acute and convalescent COVID-19 samples.

Profiled with immunoSEQ multiplex PCR; TCRdb holds only in-frame clones, not every one. The sample lists a few hundred thousand clones, approximately 87% occurring once. This clone occurred once. Donors in Cohort 3 who had recovered were those with two negative PCRs, healthcare professional clearance, or resolution of their symptoms. The CDR3 spans 16 residues. Trimming took 0 bases from V and 7 from J; bases not matched to a gene: 6. Germline CDR1 and CDR2: MGHRA and YSYEKL. Sequencing used PBMCs or T cells enriched from blood (not recorded which). The chain employs TRBV4-1 and TRBJ2-1, with TRBD2 identical over 10 bases. This clonotype originated in a woman between 50 and 59 years old who had recovered from COVID-19. The CDR3 coding sequence is TGCGCCAGCAGCCAAGAGAAGACTAGCGGGCTAAATGAGCAGTTCTTC. Its protein is CASSQEKTSGLNEQFF.